This T cell receptor (beta chain) was obtained from a study of STAT5B mutations in CD4+ large granular lymphocyte leukemia. Overall study results and limits: No patients shared main leukemic clonotypes, though around 25% appeared at low frequency elsewhere. 8/27 top patient clones versus 2/35 control clones were TRBV06-family. Without putative leukemic clones, patient CD4-sorted repertoires remained more clonal than healthy CD4+ repertoires.

With regard to this clone: The antigen is not known.

The CDR3 sequence is 19 residues long. Germline-derived CDR1 and CDR2 are MNHGY and SVAAGI. V lost 5 bases to trimming and J lost 0 bases; unmatched junction nucleotides: 16. The authors' processing: Productive clonotypes were detectable down to 2.59 x 10-5 frequency. The table came from immunoSEQ multiplex PCR; TCRdb's copy has only in-frame clones and leaves some out. That table supplies the V and J calls and clone size; D and trimming were determined from the DNA. Here the sample spans 20,000 to 25,000 clones, about 80% being singletons. Sequenced: CD4+ T cells from blood buffy coats. The chain is built from TRBV6-9 and TRBJ1-2, with TRBD1 matching 9 bases. The sequence was obtained from a human donor in good health. DNA for the CDR3: TGTGCCAGCAGTCCCAGGGACAGGGTGTGGAAGTTAGCTAACTATGGCTACACCTTC. It specifies CASSPRDRVWKLANYGYTF.